This TCR beta chain appears in the sequencing data of a study of tumor-infiltrating lymphocytes in primary liver carcinoma. The authors took blood RNA from unsorted whole blood and also extracted germline DNA. V was cut by 0 bases and J by 0 bases, with 9 bases left in between. Looked up from germline, CDR1 is MDHEN and CDR2 is SYDVKM. CDR3 length equals 16 residues. Synthesis of TCR beta cDNA was carried out from about 0.55 ug total RNA with a constant-region primer. Three nested multiplex PCR rounds, a slightly modified ARM-PCR method, built the TCR beta libraries. TRBV1-TRBV30 forward primers and a C-beta reverse primer were used in the first two PCR rounds, which each ran for around 10 cycles. A single record per CDR3 protein comes from TCRdb applying MiXCR to the multiplex PCR reads. The sample shows about 210,000 distinct CDR3 sequences, around 60% of them seen only once.

The rearrangement links TRBV28 to TRBJ2-1; D gene ambiguous. The material sequenced was peripheral blood. The TCR comes from a woman aged 55-70 years with primary liver carcinoma and hepatitis B virus infection. CDR3 residues: CASSLWAFSSYNEQFF. The CDR3 nucleotides are TGTGCCAGCAGTTTATGGGCGTTTAGCTCCTACAATGAGCAGTTCTTC. The full variable domain, in which reference TRBV28 and TRBJ2-1 provide the parts outside the CDR3, is DVKVTQSSRYLVKRTGEKVFLECVQDMDHENMFWYRQDPGLGLRLIYFSYDVKMKEKGDIPEGYSVSREKKERFSLILESASTNQTSMYLCASSLWAFSSYNEQFFGPGTRLTVL.